This TCR beta chain was identified during a study of shared clonotypes between healthy human individuals. The CDR3 covers 14 residues. V lost 3 bases and J 5 bases, leaving 13 bases between the germline ends. CDR1 and CDR2 from the germline V gene are ENHRY and SYGVKD. Everyone who donated was a Caucasian adult who lived in Nashville, Tennessee. Splitting the CD4+ cells yielded a CD45RA+ naive subset and a CD45RA-negative memory subset. Sequenced by immunoSEQ multiplex PCR; TCRdb stores in-frame clones only, minus some. The sample consists of about 2.3 million clones, approximately 93% of them appearing once.

V and J are TRBV10-3 and TRBJ1-1; TRBD1 is a possible D gene (5 bases). Sequenced material: naive CD4+ T cells from PBMCs. Sample subset: CD45RA+ positively selected. The receptor was derived from a man younger than 35 in good health. Some clones in this sample may be carry-over from other donors' samples. The chain's CDR3 is CAISDQAGRTEAFF. Here the CDR3 DNA reads TGTGCCATCAGTGATCAGGCAGGGCGGACTGAAGCTTTCTTT.